These 5 T cell receptor beta chains originate from one sample sequenced in a study of T cells in Graves' hyperthyroidism and ophthalmopathy. Amplified TCR beta CDR3 regions came from RNA transcripts. With the HTBI primer set, the TCR CDR3 went through a first round of RT-PCR. TCRdb reprocessed the multiplex PCR reads via MiXCR and lists one record per CDR3 protein. The sample shows roughly 500,000 distinct CDR3 sequences, around 22% of them seen only once. Sequenced: blood. The receptor source for this set is a woman aged 25-40 years with Graves' ophthalmopathy.

This clonotype was seen ten or more times. V gene TRBV28 combines with J gene TRBJ1-1; 7 bases map to TRBD1. Germline V lookup: CDR1 MDHEN, CDR2 SYDVKM. After removal of 6 bases from V and 11 bases from J, the junction contained 18 bases not matched to a gene. The CDR3 has 15 amino acids. CDR3 residues: CASSNDGTASMGAFF. The CDR3 DNA is TGTGCCAGCAGCAATGATGGGACAGCCTCCATGGGGGCTTTCTTT.

The chain is built from TRBV7-9 and TRBJ2-7; 8 nucleotides align to TRBD1. Germline V lookup: CDR1 SEHNR, CDR2 FQNEAQ (reference sequence). The CDR3 spans 15 residues. With 1 base clipped from V and 5 bases from J, the junction kept 7 bases outside the gene matches. CDR3 loop: CASSLGQGRLDEQYF. CDR3 bases: TGTGCCAGCAGCTTAGGACAGGGGCGACTCGACGAGCAGTACTTC.

A few counts support this clonotype. The chain links TRBV5-1 to TRBJ1-6, with D maybe TRBD1 (6 bases). The germline CDR1 and CDR2 sequences are SGHRS and YFSETQ. Trimming cost V 4 bases and J 6 bases, with 14 bases left between them. This CDR3 contains 15 residues. The CDR3 DNA follows: TGCGCCAGCAGCCGGGGGCCAGGTACTAATTCACCCCTCCACTTT. Its protein product is CASSRGPGTNSPLHF.

The V and J genes are TRBV24-1 and TRBJ2-2, with D maybe TRBD1 (5 bases). CDR1 is KGHDR and CDR2 is SFDVKD in the germline V gene. This CDR3 is 14 amino acids long. The V and J ends lost 9 bases and 0 bases respectively, with 10 bases between them. The CDR3 protein is CATQGQTNTGELFF. CDR3 coding DNA: TGTGCCACCCAGGGCCAGACGAACACCGGGGAGCTGTTTTTT.

The chain employs TRBV6-1 and TRBJ2-5; D call uncertain. The CDR3 totals 15 residues. Trimming left V 8 bases short and J 5 bases short, with 21 bases between. Germline-derived CDR1 and CDR2 are MNHNS and SASEGT. The DNA for the CDR3 is TGTGCCAGCTCACCTCAGAGTCTGGGGTTGGAGACCCAGTACTTC. This sequence encodes CASSPQSLGLETQYF.